This T cell receptor beta chain was recovered during a study of T cells in Graves' hyperthyroidism and ophthalmopathy. Diagnosis rested on symptoms, serum thyroxine and TRAb, thyroid ultrasound, and orbital computed tomography. RNA transcripts gave rise to amplified TCR beta CDR3 regions. The HTBI primer set drove a first-round RT-PCR of the TCR CDR3. A single record per CDR3 protein comes from TCRdb applying MiXCR to the multiplex PCR reads. The sample includes about 840,000 distinct CDR3 sequences, roughly 40% of them seen just once. Findings and caveats of the study: Clonotypes that were expanded in thyroid above 0.001 mostly appeared in blood too. Median prediction lead before ophthalmopathy onset was 6.5 months with the model.

The ends were cut back, 4 bases at V and 5 bases at J, with 15 bases in the middle. CDR1 is SGHTA and CDR2 is FQGNSA in the germline V gene. The CDR3 contains 14 residues. A word on this clonotype: Antigen specificity is unknown.

The chain couples TRBV7-2 to TRBJ2-7; D might be TRBD2 (7 bases). The specimen was blood. This receptor was obtained from a man aged 18 to 30 with Graves' hyperthyroidism. CDR3 sequence: CASSSVAGAHEQYF. The CDR3 region has the DNA TGTGCCAGCAGCTCAGTCGCGGGGGCCCACGAGCAGTACTTC.